One sample yielded the 2 T cell receptor beta chains listed below, sequenced in a study of blood T cell repertoires in COVID-19. Sequencing was performed with immunoSEQ multiplex PCR; in TCRdb, only in-frame clones are kept and a portion is missing. The sample has around 200,000 clones; more than 60% are singletons. The sample was peripheral blood. Source of these receptors: a man aged 50-59 years who had recovered from COVID-19.

This clone was observed a handful of times. This chain uses TRBV14 with TRBJ2-7; possible D gene TRBD2, 5 bases. There are 15 residues in the CDR3. Germline V gene lookup returns CDR1 SGHDN and CDR2 FVKESK. V shed 1 base and J shed 3 bases, with 13 bases lying between them. The CDR3 reads CASSQAGYFNYEQYF. The CDR3 DNA sequence: TGTGCCAGCAGCCAAGCGGGGTATTTTAACTACGAGCAGTACTTC.

The V and J genes are TRBV5-1 and TRBJ2-7, with 7 bases that match TRBD2. The CDR3 runs to 18 residues. Germline loops: CDR1 SGHRS, CDR2 YFSETQ. J was trimmed by 0 bases and V by 4 bases; bases with no gene match: 16. This CDR3 reads CASSVQSSGTYSSYEQYF. The CDR3 coding sequence is TGCGCCAGCAGCGTTCAGTCTAGCGGTACATATAGCTCCTACGAGCAGTACTTC.